The rows below give T cell receptor beta chains drawn from one sample of a study of blood T cell repertoires in COVID-19. Profiled with immunoSEQ multiplex PCR; TCRdb holds only in-frame clones, not every one. Among under 400,000 clones listed, approximately 89% were seen once. Sample: peripheral blood. These TCRs come from a woman under 40 with COVID-19, enrolled during active disease. Each CDR3 is given with its conserved first and last residue. The order of the fields is V gene, CDR3 protein.

v_call: TRBV5-1; cdr3_aa: CASSLGQDYGYTF
v_call: TRBV5-6; cdr3_aa: CASSLLARRGSGYTF
v_call: TRBV12-3/TRBV12-4; cdr3_aa: CASSLTRVGYTF
v_call: TRBV19; cdr3_aa: CASRTGGDYNEQFF
v_call: TRBV6-2/TRBV6-3; cdr3_aa: CASSRLAELFF
v_call: TRBV7-9; cdr3_aa: CASSTRTGRNSPLHF
v_call: TRBV2; cdr3_aa: CASNSGGAWETQYF
v_call: TRBV19; cdr3_aa: CASSRTPHTQYF
v_call: TRBV6-1; cdr3_aa: CASSEAGGGYQPQHF
v_call: TRBV5-1; cdr3_aa: CASSPGTVEAFF
v_call: TRBV5-1; cdr3_aa: CASSSGQGSYEQYF
v_call: TRBV6-2/TRBV6-3; cdr3_aa: CASTHSGGRGTEAFF
v_call: TRBV24-1; cdr3_aa: CATRGRDGYTF
v_call: TRBV27; cdr3_aa: CASSSGLAGAHEQFF
v_call: TRBV10-3; cdr3_aa: CAISALQGSSDTQYF
v_call: TRBV27; cdr3_aa: CASTPQGAVRSPLHF
v_call: TRBV7-6; cdr3_aa: CASSLVRASSGNTIYF
v_call: TRBV18; cdr3_aa: CASSRYTNEKLFF
v_call: TRBV7-9; cdr3_aa: CASSMGQGYTEAFF
v_call: TRBV5-1; cdr3_aa: CASSSRDRGYNEQFF